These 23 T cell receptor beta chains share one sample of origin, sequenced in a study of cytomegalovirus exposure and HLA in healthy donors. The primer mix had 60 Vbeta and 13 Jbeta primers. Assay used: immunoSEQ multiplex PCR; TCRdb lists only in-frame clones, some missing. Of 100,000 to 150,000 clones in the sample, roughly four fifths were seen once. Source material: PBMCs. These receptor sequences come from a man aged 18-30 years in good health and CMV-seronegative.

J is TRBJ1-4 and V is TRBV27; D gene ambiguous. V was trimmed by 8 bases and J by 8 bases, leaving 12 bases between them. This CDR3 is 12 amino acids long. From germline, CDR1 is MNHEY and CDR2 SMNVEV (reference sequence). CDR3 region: CASGRREEKLFF. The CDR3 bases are TGTGCCAGCGGCAGGCGGGAAGAAAAACTGTTTTTT.

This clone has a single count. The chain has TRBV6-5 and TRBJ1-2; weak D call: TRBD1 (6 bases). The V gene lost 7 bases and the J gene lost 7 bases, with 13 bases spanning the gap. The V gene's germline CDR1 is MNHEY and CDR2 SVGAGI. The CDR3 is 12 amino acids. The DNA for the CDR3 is TGTGCCAGCATAGCAGGGGCGGGTGGCTACACCTTC. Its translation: CASIAGAGGYTF.

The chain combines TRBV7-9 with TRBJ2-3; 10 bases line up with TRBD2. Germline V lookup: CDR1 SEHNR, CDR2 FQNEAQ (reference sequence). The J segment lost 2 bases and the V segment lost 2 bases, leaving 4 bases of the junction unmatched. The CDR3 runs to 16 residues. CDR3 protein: CASSLSLAGATDTQYF. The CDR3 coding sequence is TGTGCCAGCAGCTTATCCCTAGCGGGGGCCACAGATACGCAGTATTTT. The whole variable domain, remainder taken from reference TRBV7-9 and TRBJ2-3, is DTGVSQNPRHKITKRGQNVTFRCDPISEHNRLYWYRQTLGQGPEFLTYFQNEAQLEKSRLLSDRFSAERPKGSFSTLEIQRTEQGDSAMYLCASSLSLAGATDTQYFGPGTRLTVL.

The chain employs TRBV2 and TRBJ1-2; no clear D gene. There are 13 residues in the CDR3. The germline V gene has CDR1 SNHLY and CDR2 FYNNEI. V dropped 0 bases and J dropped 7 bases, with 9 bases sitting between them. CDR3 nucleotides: TGTGCCAGCAGTGAAGCGCTCCCAGGTGGCTACACCTTC. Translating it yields CASSEALPGGYTF.

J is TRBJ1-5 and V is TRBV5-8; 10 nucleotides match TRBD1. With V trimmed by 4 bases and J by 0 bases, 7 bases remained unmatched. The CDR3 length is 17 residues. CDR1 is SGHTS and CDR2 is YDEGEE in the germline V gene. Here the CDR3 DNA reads TGTGCCAGCAGCGACCGGGACAGGGGATATAGCAATCAGCCCCAGCATTTT. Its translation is CASSDRDRGYSNQPQHF.

The chain's CDR3 is CASSESTRVADYNEQFF. The CDR3 DNA sequence: TGCGCCAGCAGTGAGTCGACTCGAGTAGCGGACTACAATGAGCAGTTCTTC. The chain has TRBV10-1 and TRBJ2-1; tentatively, D is TRBD2 (6 bases). The length of the CDR3 is 17 residues. Trimming stripped 0 bases from V and 3 bases from J, with 15 bases between. Per the germline V gene, CDR1 is WNHNN and CDR2 is SYGVQD (reference sequence).

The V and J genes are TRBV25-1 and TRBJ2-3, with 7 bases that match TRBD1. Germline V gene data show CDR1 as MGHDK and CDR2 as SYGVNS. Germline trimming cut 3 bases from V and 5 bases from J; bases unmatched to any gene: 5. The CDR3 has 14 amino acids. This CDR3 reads CASSDSRGIDTQYF. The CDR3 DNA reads TGTGCCAGCAGTGACTCCAGGGGGATAGATACGCAGTATTTT. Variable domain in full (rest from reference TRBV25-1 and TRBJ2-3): EADIYQTPRYLVIGTGKKITLECSQTMGHDKMYWYQQDPGMELHLIHYSYGVNSTEKGDLSSESTVSRIRTEHFPLTLESARPSHTSQYLCASSDSRGIDTQYFGPGTRLTVL.

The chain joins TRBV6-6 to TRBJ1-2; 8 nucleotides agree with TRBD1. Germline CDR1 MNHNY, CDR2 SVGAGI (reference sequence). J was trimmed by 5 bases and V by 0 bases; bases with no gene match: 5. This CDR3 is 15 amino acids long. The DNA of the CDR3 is TGTGCCAGCAGTTACTCGACAGGGGCAACTTATGGCTACACCTTC. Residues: CASSYSTGATYGYTF.

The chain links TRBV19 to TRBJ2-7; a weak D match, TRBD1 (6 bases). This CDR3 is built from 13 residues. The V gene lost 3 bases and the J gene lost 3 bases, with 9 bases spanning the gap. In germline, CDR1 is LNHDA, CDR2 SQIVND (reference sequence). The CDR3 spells CASSIRDNYEQYF. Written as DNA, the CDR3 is TGTGCCAGTAGTATCCGGGACAACTACGAGCAGTACTTC.

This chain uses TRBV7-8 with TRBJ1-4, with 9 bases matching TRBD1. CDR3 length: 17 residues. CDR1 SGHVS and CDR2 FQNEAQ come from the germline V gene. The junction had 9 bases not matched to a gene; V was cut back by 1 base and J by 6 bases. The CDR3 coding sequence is TGTGCCAGCAGCTTAGAAGTAAAGGGACAGGGTTATGAAAAACTGTTTTTT. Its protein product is CASSLEVKGQGYEKLFF.

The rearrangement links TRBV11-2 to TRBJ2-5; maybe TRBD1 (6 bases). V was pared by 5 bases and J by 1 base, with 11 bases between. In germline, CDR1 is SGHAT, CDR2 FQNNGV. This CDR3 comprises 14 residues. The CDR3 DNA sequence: TGTGCCAGCAGCGTAACAGGGTTCCAAGAGACCCAGTACTTC. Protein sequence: CASSVTGFQETQYF. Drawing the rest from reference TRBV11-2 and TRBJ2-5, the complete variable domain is EAGVAQSPRYKIIEKRQSVAFWCNPISGHATLYWYQQILGQGPKLLIQFQNNGVVDDSQLPKDRFSAERLKGVDSTLKIQPAKLEDSAVYLCASSVTGFQETQYFGPGTRLLVL.

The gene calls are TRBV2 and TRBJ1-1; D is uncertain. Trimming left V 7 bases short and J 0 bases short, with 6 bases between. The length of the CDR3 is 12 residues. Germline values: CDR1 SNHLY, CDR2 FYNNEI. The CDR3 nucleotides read TGTGCCAGCAACACCGTGAACACTGAAGCTTTCTTT. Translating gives CASNTVNTEAFF.

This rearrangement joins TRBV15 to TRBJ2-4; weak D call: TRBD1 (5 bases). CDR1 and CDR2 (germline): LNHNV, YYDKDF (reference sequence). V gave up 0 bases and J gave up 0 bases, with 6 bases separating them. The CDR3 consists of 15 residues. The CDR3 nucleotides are TGTGCCACCAGCAGAGATAGGGGAGCCAAAAACATTCAGTACTTC. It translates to CATSRDRGAKNIQYF.

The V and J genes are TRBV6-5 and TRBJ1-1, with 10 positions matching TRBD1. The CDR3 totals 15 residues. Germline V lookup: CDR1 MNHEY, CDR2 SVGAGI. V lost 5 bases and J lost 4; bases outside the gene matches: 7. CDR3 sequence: CASSPDRGRGTEAFF. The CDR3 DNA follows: TGTGCCAGCAGTCCCGACAGGGGGCGCGGCACTGAAGCTTTCTTT.

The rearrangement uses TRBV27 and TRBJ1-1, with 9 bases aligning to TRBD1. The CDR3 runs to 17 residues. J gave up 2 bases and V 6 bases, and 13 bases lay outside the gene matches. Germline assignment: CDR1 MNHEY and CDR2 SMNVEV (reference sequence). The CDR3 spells CASRKTRQGGTNTEAFF. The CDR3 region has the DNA TGTGCCAGCAGAAAGACCCGACAGGGGGGGACCAACACTGAAGCTTTCTTT.

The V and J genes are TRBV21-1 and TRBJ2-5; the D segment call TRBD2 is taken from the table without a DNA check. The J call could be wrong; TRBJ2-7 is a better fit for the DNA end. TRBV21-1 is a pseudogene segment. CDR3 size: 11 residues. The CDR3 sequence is CASSKENEQYF. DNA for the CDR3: TGTGCCAGCAGCAAAGAGAACGAGCAGTACTTC.

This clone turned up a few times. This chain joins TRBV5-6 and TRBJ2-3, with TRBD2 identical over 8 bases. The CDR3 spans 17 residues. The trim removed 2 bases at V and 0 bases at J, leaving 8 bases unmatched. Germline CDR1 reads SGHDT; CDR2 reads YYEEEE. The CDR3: CASSLPRLAPSTDTQYF. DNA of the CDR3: TGTGCCAGCAGCTTACCCAGACTAGCGCCAAGCACAGATACGCAGTATTTT.

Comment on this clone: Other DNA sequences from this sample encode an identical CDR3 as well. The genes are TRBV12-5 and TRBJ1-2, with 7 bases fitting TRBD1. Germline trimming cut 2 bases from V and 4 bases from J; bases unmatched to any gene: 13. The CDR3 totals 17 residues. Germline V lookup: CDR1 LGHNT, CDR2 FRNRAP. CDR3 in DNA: TGTGCTAGTGGTTTGAACGGTTTACAGGGGCGCCTCTATGGCTACACCTTC. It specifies CASGLNGLQGRLYGYTF.

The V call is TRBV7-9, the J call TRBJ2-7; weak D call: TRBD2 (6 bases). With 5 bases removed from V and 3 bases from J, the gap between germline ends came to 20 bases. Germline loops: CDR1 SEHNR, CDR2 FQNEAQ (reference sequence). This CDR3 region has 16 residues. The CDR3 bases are TGTGCCAGCAGCCCGGGGACTTTTAAAGGGGACTACGAGCAGTACTTC. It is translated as CASSPGTFKGDYEQYF.

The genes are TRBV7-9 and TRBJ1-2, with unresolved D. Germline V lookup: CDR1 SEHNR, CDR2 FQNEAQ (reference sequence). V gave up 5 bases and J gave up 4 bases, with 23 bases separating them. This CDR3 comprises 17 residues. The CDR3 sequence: CASSLSWGAQTPYGYTF. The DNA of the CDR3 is TGTGCCAGCAGCCTCTCCTGGGGAGCCCAGACCCCCTATGGCTACACCTTC.

CDR3 sequence: CASSLSSGGASGELFF. In DNA, the CDR3 is TGTGCCAGCAGCCTCTCTAGCGGGGGGGCCTCCGGGGAGCTGTTTTTT. The chain recombines TRBV9 with TRBJ2-2; 12 bases fit TRBD2. The germline CDR1 and CDR2 sequences are SGDLS and YYNGEE. Losses at the gene ends were 4 bases for V and 6 bases for J; bases not matched to a gene: 7. CDR3 length equals 16 residues.

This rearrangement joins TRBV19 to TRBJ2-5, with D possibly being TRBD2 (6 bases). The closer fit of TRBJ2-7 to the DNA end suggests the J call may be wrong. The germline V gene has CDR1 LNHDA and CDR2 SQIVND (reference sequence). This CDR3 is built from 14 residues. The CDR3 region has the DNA TGTGCCAGTAGTATTGGGGGAGGAGCCTACGAGCAGTACTTC. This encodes CASSIGGGAYEQYF.

CDR3 nucleotide sequence: TGTGCCAGCAGCTTAGTGAGGGGGACAGGGGATAGTAATCAGCCCCAGCATTTT. Translation: CASSLVRGTGDSNQPQHF. The V call is TRBV7-8, the J call TRBJ1-5, with 10 bases identical to TRBD1. The V and J ends lost 1 base and 4 bases, in that order; junction bases with no gene match: 10. Germline V CDR1 and CDR2: SGHVS, FQNEAQ. This CDR3 has 18 residues.